This T cell receptor beta chain was sequenced for a study of T cells in Graves' hyperthyroidism and ophthalmopathy. Background on the study: Peripheral blood specimens were obtained at initial diagnosis, prior to any treatment. Findings of the study overall: The majority of expanded thyroid clonotypes above 0.001 also appeared in blood.

V dropped 2 bases and J dropped 14 bases, with 26 bases sitting between them. This CDR3 comprises 16 residues. CDR1 and CDR2 from the germline V gene are WSHSY and SAAADI. Aged 18 to 65, the patients had hyperthyroidism that was newly diagnosed and had lasted under 2 months. A note on this clonotype: Its antigen is not identified.

Researchers took RNA transcripts and amplified the TCR beta CDR3 regions from them. HTBI primers were the set used in a first-round RT-PCR of the TCR CDR3. TCRdb re-called the multiplex PCR reads through MiXCR, storing one row per CDR3 protein. The sample lists about 480,000 distinct CDR3 sequences; around 15% were seen once. Sequenced input: blood. The chain employs TRBV10-2 and TRBJ2-3; D is perhaps TRBD1 (6 bases). The receptor was derived from a young woman with Graves' hyperthyroidism. CDR3 protein: CASSEPPFGGLLSLYF. CDR3 DNA sequence: TGCGCCAGCAGTGAGCCCCCTTTTGGGGGCCTTCTTTCGTTGTATTTT.